The 14 T cell receptor beta chains below were found in one sample sequenced in a study of blood T cell repertoires in COVID-19. The protocol was immunoSEQ multiplex PCR, while the TCRdb copy is restricted to in-frame clones and leaves out a portion. The sample lists a few hundred thousand clones, about nine tenths occurring once. The source material was peripheral blood. The receptors here all came from a man aged 55 to 69 with acute or convalescent COVID-19.

The chain employs TRBV7-8 and TRBJ2-7; the D gene is possibly TRBD1 (5 bases). Germline loops: CDR1 SGHVS, CDR2 FQNEAQ. V was cut by 4 bases and J by 0 bases, with 10 bases left in between. CDR3 length: 14 amino acids. CDR3 amino acids: CASSYRTGSYEQYF. CDR3 nucleotides: TGTGCCAGCAGCTACAGGACGGGCTCCTACGAGCAGTACTTC.

This clone was seen just once. DNA for the CDR3: TGCGCCAGCAGCCGGAGGGGGGAGGGTCTCAATGAGCAGTTCTTC. Amino acids: CASSRRGEGLNEQFF. The chain has TRBV5-1 and TRBJ2-1; TRBD2 might be the D (7 bases). Germline V gives CDR1 SGHRS, CDR2 YFSETQ. This CDR3 contains 15 residues. Deletions cut 4 bases from V and 6 bases from J, with 17 bases between.

The rearrangement links TRBV7-2 to TRBJ2-7; 10 bases map to TRBD1. Per germline, CDR1 SGHTA and CDR2 FQGNSA. This CDR3 has 17 amino acids. The V gene end was trimmed by 0 bases and the J gene end by 4 bases; junction bases not matched to a gene: 9. The CDR3 loop reads CASSLAVTGGAAYEQYF. Written as DNA, the CDR3 is TGTGCCAGCAGCTTAGCCGTGACAGGGGGCGCAGCTTACGAGCAGTACTTC.

The chain combines TRBV9 with TRBJ2-3; a possible D gene is TRBD2 (5 bases). V lost 5 bases to trimming and J lost 0 bases, with 13 bases between them. This CDR3 region has 15 residues. Germline V gives CDR1 SGDLS, CDR2 YYNGEE. In DNA, the CDR3 is TGTGCCAGCAGTGAGGACTGGACTAGCACAGATACGCAGTATTTT. It codes for CASSEDWTSTDTQYF.

The chain combines TRBV28 with TRBJ2-3; D is ambiguous. Germline-derived CDR1 and CDR2 are MDHEN and SYDVKM. The CDR3 runs to 14 residues. V was clipped by 4 bases and J by 0 bases, with 8 bases between them. DNA for the CDR3: TGTGCCAGCAGTTATCTACGAAGCACAGATACGCAGTATTTT. Translation gives CASSYLRSTDTQYF.

This clone was picked up one time. The rearrangement uses TRBV4-3 and TRBJ1-5; D is uncertain. Germline V gene sequence: CDR1 LGHNA, CDR2 YSLEER. V was pared by 0 bases and J by 4 bases, with 7 bases between. The CDR3 runs to 14 residues. The CDR3 sequence: CASSQDLSNQPQHF. The CDR3 coding sequence is TGCGCCAGCAGCCAAGATCTGTCTAATCAGCCCCAGCATTTT.

This clone was recorded once. The V and J genes are TRBV2 and TRBJ1-3; TRBD1 agrees at 10 bases. V gave up 6 bases and J gave up 3 bases; unmatched junction bases: 8. Germline loops: CDR1 SNHLY, CDR2 FYNNEI. CDR3 size: 16 residues. CDR3 amino acids: CASRTGTGDFGNTIYF. CDR3 coding DNA: TGTGCCAGCAGAACCGGGACAGGGGATTTTGGAAACACCATATATTTT.

The chain links TRBV6-2 or TRBV6-3 to TRBJ1-6; 9 positions agree with TRBD1. The junction had 6 bases not matched to a gene; V was cut back by 5 bases and J by 7 bases. The CDR3 consists of 15 residues. Germline loops: CDR1 MNHEY, CDR2 SVGEGT. The CDR3 region has the DNA TGTGCCAGCAGTGTCCGGGACAGGGACAATTCACCCCTCCACTTT. It is translated as CASSVRDRDNSPLHF.

The J gene is TRBJ2-7, the V gene TRBV29-1; a weak D match, TRBD2 (6 bases). The CDR3 is made up of 12 amino acids. CDR1 is SQVTM, CDR2 ANQGSEA, per germline. The DNA for the CDR3 is TGCAGTTGTGGCGGGGCCTCCTACGAGCAGTACTTC. Amino acids: CSCGGASYEQYF.

The chain is built from TRBV5-1 and TRBJ1-2; D is undetermined. Trimming left V 6 bases short and J 3 bases short, with 15 bases between. CDR3 length: 14 residues. The germline V gene encodes CDR1 SGHRS and CDR2 YFSETQ. The CDR3 loop is CASTVEGADYGYTF. CDR3 sequence (DNA): TGCGCCAGCACCGTGGAGGGAGCGGACTATGGCTACACCTTC. Combining the CDR3 with reference TRBV5-1 and TRBJ1-2 gives the whole variable domain KAGVTQTPRYLIKTRGQQVTLSCSPISGHRSVSWYQQTPGQGLQFLFEYFSETQRNKGNFPGRFSGRQFSNSRSEMNVSTLELGDSALYLCASTVEGADYGYTFGSGTRLTVV.

In its sample, this clone was seen once. CDR3 amino acids: CASSLNPAEAGEQYF. The CDR3 DNA reads TGTGCCAGCAGCTTAAACCCCGCGGAAGCCGGCGAGCAGTACTTC. This chain connects TRBV7-6 to TRBJ2-7; D remains ambiguous. V shed 2 bases and J shed 6 bases, with 17 bases lying between them. Germline V gives CDR1 SGHVS, CDR2 FNYEAQ. The CDR3 spans 15 residues.

The chain employs TRBV4-3 and TRBJ2-3; no clear D gene. There are 16 residues in the CDR3. Trimming pared 0 bases from V and 2 bases from J, leaving 12 bases between. The germline gives CDR1 LGHNA, CDR2 YSLEER. DNA of the CDR3: TGCGCCAGCAGCCAAGATGGGCAGCTCAACACAGATACGCAGTATTTT. Its translation is CASSQDGQLNTDTQYF.

CDR3 nucleotide sequence: TGTGCCAGCAGCGCGACAGGGGGCAATCAGCCCCAGCATTTT. Amino acids: CASSATGGNQPQHF. J is TRBJ1-5 and V is TRBV9; TRBD1 matches at 8 bases. Trimming at V came to 3 bases and at J to 2 bases, leaving 1 base not matched to a gene. Germline CDR1 and CDR2: SGDLS and YYNGEE. This CDR3 is 14 amino acids long.

The chain links TRBV28 to TRBJ2-5; D possibly corresponds to TRBD2 (6 bases). The CDR3 runs to 15 residues. V lost 8 bases and J lost 2, with 18 bases in between. Germline V gene sequence: CDR1 MDHEN, CDR2 SYDVKM. CDR3 amino acids: CASASRVAVQETQYF. CDR3 sequence (DNA): TGTGCCAGCGCCTCCCGGGTAGCGGTTCAAGAGACCCAGTACTTC.